Sequencing of this T cell receptor (beta chain) was carried out in a study of cytomegalovirus exposure and HLA in healthy donors. Background on the study: A later analysis reported the same platform for the roughly 120 validation repertoires and the approximately 670 first-cohort repertoires.

There are 14 residues in the CDR3. Looked up from germline, CDR1 is SNHLY and CDR2 is FYNNEI. The V segment lost 7 bases and the J segment 8 bases; nucleotides outside the gene matches: 11. Only in-frame clones appear in the TCRdb table, and some are missing; sequencing was by immunoSEQ multiplex PCR. The sample lists about 120,000 clones, roughly 89% occurring once. The gene calls are TRBV2 and TRBJ1-2; 9 bases agree with TRBD1. This TCR came from a woman younger than 30 in good health and CMV-seronegative. Sequencing input: PBMCs. The chain's CDR3 is CASNRDRGNVGYTF. The CDR3 DNA is TGTGCCAGCAATAGAGACAGGGGGAATGTGGGCTACACCTTC.